These 2 T cell receptor beta chains share one sample of origin, sequenced in a study of blood T cell repertoires in COVID-19. Some clones are missing from TCRdb's copy, which holds only in-frame ones; the method was immunoSEQ multiplex PCR. The sample records roughly 160,000 clones, 80% to 85% being singletons. Specimen: peripheral blood. These receptors were taken from a man in his 70s with active or convalescent COVID-19.

The CDR3 DNA follows: TGCGCCAGCAGCTTTGGCCAGCCGGGACAGACCTACGAGCAGTACTTC. Translating gives CASSFGQPGQTYEQYF. The rearrangement joins TRBV5-1 to TRBJ2-7; 7 bases are shared with TRBD1. The V gene's germline CDR1 is SGHRS and CDR2 YFSETQ. This CDR3 contains 16 residues. With V trimmed by 2 bases and J by 2 bases, 10 bases remained unmatched.

The gene calls are TRBV29-1 and TRBJ2-3; 9 nucleotides match TRBD1. The V and J ends lost 6 bases and 1 base, in that order; junction bases with no gene match: 8. CDR3 length: 15 residues. CDR1 is SQVTM and CDR2 is ANQGSEA in the germline V gene. In DNA, the CDR3 is TGCAGCGTCCCGGGACAGGGAGTCGGCACAGATACGCAGTATTTT. Translating it yields CSVPGQGVGTDTQYF.